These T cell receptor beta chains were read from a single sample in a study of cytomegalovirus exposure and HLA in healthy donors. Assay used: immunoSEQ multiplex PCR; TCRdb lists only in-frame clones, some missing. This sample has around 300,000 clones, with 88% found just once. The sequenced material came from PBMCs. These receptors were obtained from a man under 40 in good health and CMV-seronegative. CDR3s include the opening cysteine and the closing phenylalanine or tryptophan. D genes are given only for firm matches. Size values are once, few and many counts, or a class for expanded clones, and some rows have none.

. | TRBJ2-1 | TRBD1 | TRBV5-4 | TGTGCCAGCACTCCGGGACAGGAGCAGTTCTTC | CASTPGQEQFF
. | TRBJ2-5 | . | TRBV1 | TGCACCAGCAGCCAAAAACGCGAAGAGACCCAGTACTTC | CTSSQKREETQYF
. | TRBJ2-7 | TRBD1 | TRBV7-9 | TGTGCCAGCAGCTTATCGACAGGGTCCTACGAGCAGTACTTC | CASSLSTGSYEQYF
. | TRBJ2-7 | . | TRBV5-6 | TGTGCCAGCAGCTTGTACGCGAGCTCCTACGAGCAGTACTTC | CASSLYASSYEQYF
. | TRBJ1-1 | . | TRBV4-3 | TGCGCCAGCAGCCAATGGGGGGAGAACACTGAAGCTTTCTTT | CASSQWGENTEAFF
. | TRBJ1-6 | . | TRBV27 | TGTGCCAGCAGTTTAGGGGGGGGCCGGGATAATTCACCCCTCCACTTT | CASSLGGGRDNSPLHF
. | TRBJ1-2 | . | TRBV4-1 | TGCGCCAGCAGCCAAGAGGCCGTTAACTATGGCTACACCTTC | CASSQEAVNYGYTF
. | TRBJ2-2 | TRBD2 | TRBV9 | TGTGCCAGCAGCCTAGCGGGGGGCCTTAACACCGGGGAGCTGTTTTTT | CASSLAGGLNTGELFF
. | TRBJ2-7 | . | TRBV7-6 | TGTGCCAGCAGCTTAGGACAAAGGGAAAAGGGGTACGAGCAGTACTTC | CASSLGQREKGYEQYF
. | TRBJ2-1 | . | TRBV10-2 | TGCGCCAGCAGTGATCGGAGCGGGTCAAGTGAGCAGTTCTTC | CASSDRSGSSEQFF
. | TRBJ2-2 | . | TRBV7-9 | TGTGCCAGCAGCCGGTGGGACTCCGGGGAGCTGTTTTTT | CASSRWDSGELFF
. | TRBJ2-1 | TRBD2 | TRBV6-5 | TGTGCCAGCAGTAGCGGGGCCGACAATGAGCAGTTCTTC | CASSSGADNEQFF
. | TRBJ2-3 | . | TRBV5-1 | TGTGCCAGCAGCCTGACATTGGATACGCAGTATTTT | CASSLTLDTQYF
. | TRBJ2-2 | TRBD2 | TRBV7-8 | TGTGCCAGCAGCGAACTAGCGGGGGGACAGACCGGGGAGCTGTTTTTT | CASSELAGGQTGELFF
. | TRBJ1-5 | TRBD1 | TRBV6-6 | TGTGCCAGCGCTACGGGACAGGGGGTTTATCAGCCCCAGCATTTT | CASATGQGVYQPQHF
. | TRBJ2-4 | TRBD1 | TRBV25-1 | TGTGCCAGCAGTGAATATGGTAGGACAGGTCTTTGCTTC | CASSEYGRTGLCF
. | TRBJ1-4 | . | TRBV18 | TGTGCCAGCTCACCACGGGACACGGGCTCAACTAATGAAAAACTGTTTTTT | CASSPRDTGSTNEKLFF
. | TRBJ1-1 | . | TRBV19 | TGTGCCAGTAGTAAATACAGAAACATAAACTCTAACACTGAAGCTTTCTTT | CASSKYRNINSNTEAFF
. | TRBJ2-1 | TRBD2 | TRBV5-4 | TGTGCCAGCAGCTTGGTAGCGGGGGGAAGGTACAATGAGCAGTTCTTC | CASSLVAGGRYNEQFF
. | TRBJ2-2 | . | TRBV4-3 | TGCGCCAGCAGCCTCCAAATAGTTTTGAGCCCCGGGGAGCTGTTTTTT | CASSLQIVLSPGELFF
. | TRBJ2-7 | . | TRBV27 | TGTGCCAGCAGTATACGACAGGCAGGTGGAGGCGAGCAGTACTTC | CASSIRQAGGGEQYF
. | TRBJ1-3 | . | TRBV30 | TGTGCCTGGGCCGACTCGGACAGAAGAAACACCATATATTTT | CAWADSDRRNTIYF
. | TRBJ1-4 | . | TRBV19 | TGTGCCAGTAGGGGCAGGGCAACTAATGAAAAACTGTTTTTT | CASRGRATNEKLFF
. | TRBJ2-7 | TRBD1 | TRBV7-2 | TGTGCCAGCAGCCAGACAGGGGACGAGCAGTACTTC | CASSQTGDEQYF
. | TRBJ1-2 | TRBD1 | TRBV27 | TGTGCCAGCAGTAGCGGAGGGACAGGGGGGGGCTACACCTTC | CASSSGGTGGGYTF
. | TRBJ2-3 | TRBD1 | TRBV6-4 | TGTGCCAGCAGTAAACGGGACAGGGTGGCACCGCAGTATTTT | CASSKRDRVAPQYF
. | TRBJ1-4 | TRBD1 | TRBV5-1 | TGCGCCAGCAGCCTAGGACAGGGTGGCACTAATGAAAAACTGTTTTTT | CASSLGQGGTNEKLFF
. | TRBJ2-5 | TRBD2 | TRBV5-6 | TGTGCCAGCAGTACCCCCGGACTAGATGGGGAGACCCAGTACTTC | CASSTPGLDGETQYF
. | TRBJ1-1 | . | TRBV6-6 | TGTGCCAGCAGGAACCGGGACACTGAAGCTTTCTTT | CASRNRDTEAFF
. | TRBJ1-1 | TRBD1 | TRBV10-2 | TGCGCCAGCAGTGAGACACAGGGGCATGCTGAAGCTTTCTTT | CASSETQGHAEAFF
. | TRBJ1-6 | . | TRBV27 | TGTGCCAGCAAGTTTAGCTCCTATAATTCACCCCTCCACTTT | CASKFSSYNSPLHF
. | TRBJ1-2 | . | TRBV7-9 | TGTGCCAGCAGCGAACCCCAGGGCCCCCTCTATGGCTACACCTTC | CASSEPQGPLYGYTF
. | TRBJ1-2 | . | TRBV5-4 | TGTGCCAGCAGCTTAGAGGGTTGGGGTGGCTACACCTTC | CASSLEGWGGYTF
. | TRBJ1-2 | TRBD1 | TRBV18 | TGTGCCAGCTCACCATCAGGACAGGGGGCGCGATCGATAGATGGCTACACCTTC | CASSPSGQGARSIDGYTF
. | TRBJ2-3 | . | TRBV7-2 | TGTGCCAGCAGCTGGGGACTGGAGGATACGCAGTATTTT | CASSWGLEDTQYF
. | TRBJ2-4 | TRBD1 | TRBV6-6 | TGTGCCAGCAGTCCCCTCGGACAGGGAAACATTCAGTACTTC | CASSPLGQGNIQYF
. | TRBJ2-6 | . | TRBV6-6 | TGTGCCAGCTCGATAGGGGGCTCTGGGGCCAACGTCCTGACTTTC | CASSIGGSGANVLTF
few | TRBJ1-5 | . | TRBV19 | TGTGCCAGTAGTATACAGGGAAGCAATCAGCCCCAGCATTTT | CASSIQGSNQPQHF
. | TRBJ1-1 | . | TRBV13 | TGTGCCAGCAGCTCTGGGGCAGGGGCTGCGAACACTGAAGCTTTCTTT | CASSSGAGAANTEAFF
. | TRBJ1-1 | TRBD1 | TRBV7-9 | TGTGCCAGCAGCTTAGGACAGGGGGCTGGGGACACTGAAGCTTTCTTT | CASSLGQGAGDTEAFF
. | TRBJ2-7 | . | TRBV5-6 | TGTGCCAGCAGCGCCGGGACTTACCTTGACTACGAGCAGTACTTC | CASSAGTYLDYEQYF
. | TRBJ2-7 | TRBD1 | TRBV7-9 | TGTGCCAGCAGCTTATACCCCTCGGACAGGGGACCTTACGAGCAGTACTTC | CASSLYPSDRGPYEQYF
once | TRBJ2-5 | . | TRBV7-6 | TGTGCCAGCAGCCCGCGGGGTTCGCAAGAGACCCAGTACTTC | CASSPRGSQETQYF
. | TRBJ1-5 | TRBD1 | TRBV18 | TGTGCCAGCTCACCATCAGGGGGCGCGCCCGGGTCCCAGCATTTT | CASSPSGGAPGSQHF
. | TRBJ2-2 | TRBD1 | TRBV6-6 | TGTGCCAGCAGTTACCCCTCCCGGGACAGGGGGCTTGGGCCGTTT | CASSYPSRDRGLGPF
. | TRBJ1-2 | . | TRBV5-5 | TGTGCCAGCAGCTTGTTCAGGAAGGACTATGGCTACACCTTC | CASSLFRKDYGYTF